Listed here are 4 T cell receptor beta chains from one sample, sequenced in a study of control samples from healthy donors and cancer patients (TCRdb year 2020). The library came from the immunoSEQ multiplex PCR assay. TCRdb obtained this table from immuneACCESS and retained in-frame rearrangements with V and J assigned. These tables miss some clones; where compared with another copy, unresolved V genes account for less than half of the shortfall, and the remainder is unexplained. Counted in this sample were around 82,000 clones; around 89% of them appeared once. The ten largest clones take up more than 7% of the sample. Sequenced sample: blood. These receptors were taken from a man aged 50 to 59 in good health.

A few counts support this clone. The chain is built from TRBV29-1 and TRBJ1-1; D call uncertain. Trimming pared 4 bases from V and 0 bases from J, leaving 12 bases between. Germline V gives CDR1 SQVTM, CDR2 ANQGSEA. The CDR3 extends over 14 amino acids. The CDR3 sequence: CSVVGRNMNTEAFF. In DNA, the CDR3 is TGCAGCGTTGTTGGCAGAAATATGAACACTGAAGCTTTCTTT.

On this clone itself: Mismatch with germline at one junction end may stem from a read error. The chain joins TRBV7-7 to TRBJ2-7; D possibly corresponds to TRBD2 (5 bases). Germline V gene lookup returns CDR1 SSHAT and CDR2 FNYEAQ (reference sequence). This CDR3 comprises 14 residues. The CDR3 nucleotides are TGTGCTAGCAGCTCGGCGGGCATTCTGGGTGAGCAGTACTTC. This translates into CASSSAGILGEQYF.

The chain is built from TRBV18 and TRBJ1-6, with D unresolved. V was pared by 8 bases and J by 11 bases, with 19 bases between. CDR1 is KGHSH, CDR2 LQKENI, per germline. This CDR3 comprises 14 residues. The CDR3 reads CASGRGEGLAPLHF. CDR3 bases: TGTGCCAGCGGACGGGGAGAGGGTTTAGCACCCCTCCACTTT.

The genes are TRBV29-1 and TRBJ2-2; 7 bases match TRBD2. The CDR3 sequence is 13 residues long. Germline V gene data show CDR1 as SQVTM and CDR2 as ANQGSEA. V dropped 6 bases and J dropped 8; count of bases not matched to a gene: 9. In DNA, the CDR3 is TGCAGCGTGGATAGGCGGGGAGGGGGGGAGCTGTTTTTT. Protein product: CSVDRRGGGELFF.